The 22 T cell receptor beta chains in this list originate from one sample, sequenced in a study of T cell responses to AZD1222 COVID-19 vaccine. Profiled with immunoSEQ multiplex PCR; TCRdb holds only in-frame clones, not every one. The data show 75,000 to 100,000 clones, with around 89% seen just once and 7.5% held by the top ten. Sequences were derived from peripheral blood, sampled on day 0 of AZD1222 vaccination. Receptors were obtained from an adult in good health.

A remark on this clone: Germline and junction disagree at one end, which may indicate a read error. This chain joins TRBV10-3 and TRBJ2-1, with 10 bases aligning to TRBD2. Germline V gene data show CDR1 as ENHRY and CDR2 as SYGVKD. The CDR3 is made up of 12 amino acids. The CDR3 DNA reads as TGTGCCATCAGTGAGTCGGGACTAGCGATGCTCTTC. It yields the protein CAISESGLAMLF.

The chain links TRBV7-3 to TRBJ2-2; either TRBD1 or TRBD2 may supply D (5 bases each). The V end was cut by 2 bases, the J end by 5 bases, with 6 bases between. The germline gives CDR1 SGHTA, CDR2 FQGTGA. The CDR3 is 13 amino acids. Here the CDR3 reads CASSLEGTGELFF. The CDR3 DNA is TGTGCCAGCAGCTTAGAGGGGACCGGGGAGCTGTTTTTT.

J is TRBJ1-5 and V is TRBV19; no firm D call. V shed 5 bases and J shed 6 bases, with 8 bases lying between them. The CDR3 is 12 residues long. Germline V CDR1 and CDR2: LNHDA, SQIVND (reference sequence). The DNA of the CDR3 is TGTGCCAGTAGTTCCGGGATTCAGCCCCAGCATTTT. It is translated as CASSSGIQPQHF.

This sequence joins TRBV7-2 and TRBJ1-6; D might be TRBD1 (5 bases). Trimming shortened V by 5 bases and J by 8 bases, and 19 bases separated the two germline ends. This CDR3 has 16 residues. The germline V gene has CDR1 SGHTA and CDR2 FQGNSA. This chain's CDR3 is CASSPRAPLGDSPLHF. In DNA, the CDR3 is TGTGCCAGCAGCCCTCGGGCCCCTTTGGGGGATTCACCCCTCCACTTT.

The chain is built from TRBV28 and TRBJ1-2; the D is unclear. Germline CDR1 MDHEN, CDR2 SYDVKM. The germline V and J ends were trimmed by 6 bases and 6 bases, with 17 bases remaining between them. CDR3 length equals 14 residues. The CDR3 region has the DNA TGTGCCAGCAGCCTCCATGAGGGTACCCATGGCTACACCTTC. Protein sequence: CASSLHEGTHGYTF.

This chain links TRBV27 with TRBJ1-6, with a possible D match to TRBD1 (6 bases). Deletions cut 6 bases from V and 0 bases from J, with 12 bases between. The CDR3 totals 16 residues. Germline-derived CDR1 and CDR2 are MNHEY and SMNVEV (reference sequence). In DNA form, the CDR3 reads TGTGCCAGCAGGGGAAACAGGGACTCCTATAATTCACCCCTCCACTTT. It codes for CASRGNRDSYNSPLHF.

The chain uses TRBV12-3 or TRBV12-4 and TRBJ1-1; perhaps TRBD1 as D (6 bases). This CDR3 spans 11 amino acids. The germline V and J ends were trimmed by 6 bases and 8 bases, with 10 bases remaining between them. The CDR3 protein is CASRGTGEAFF. The CDR3 DNA follows: TGTGCCAGCAGGGGAACAGGGGAAGCTTTCTTT.

This chain joins TRBV18 and TRBJ1-3, with D maybe TRBD1 (5 bases). V shed 2 bases and J shed 1 base, with 6 bases lying between them. CDR1 is KGHSH, CDR2 LQKENI, per germline. The CDR3 loop spans 14 amino acids. As DNA, the CDR3 is TGTGCCAGCTCACCAGACAGTTCTGGAAACACCATATATTTT. Translation: CASSPDSSGNTIYF. Full variable domain (rest looked up from reference TRBV18 and TRBJ1-3): NAGVMQNPRHLVRRRGQEARLRCSPMKGHSHVYWYRQLPEEGLKFMVYLQKENIIDESGMPKERFSAEFPKEGPSILRIQQVVRGDSAAYFCASSPDSSGNTIYFGEGSWLTVV.

The chain uses TRBV7-8 and TRBJ1-2; no reliable D call. Germline CDR1 reads SGHVS; CDR2 reads FQNEAQ. This CDR3 has 15 residues. The V and J ends lost 1 base and 0 bases respectively, with 9 bases between them. The CDR3: CASSLGGRANYGYTF. The CDR3 nucleotides read TGTGCCAGCAGCTTAGGTGGCAGAGCTAACTATGGCTACACCTTC.

V usage is TRBV5-1 and J usage is TRBJ2-3; possibly TRBD2 for D (6 bases). In germline, CDR1 is SGHRS, CDR2 YFSETQ. The ends were cut back, 4 bases at V and 4 bases at J, with 16 bases in the middle. This CDR3 is 15 amino acids long. Written as DNA, the CDR3 is TGCGCCAGCAGCCATGGAGGGCTAGCACCAGATACGCAGTATTTT. It codes for CASSHGGLAPDTQYF. The full variable domain, with the rest looked up from reference TRBV5-1 and TRBJ2-3, is KAGVTQTPRYLIKTRGQQVTLSCSPISGHRSVSWYQQTPGQGLQFLFEYFSETQRNKGNFPGRFSGRQFSNSRSEMNVSTLELGDSALYLCASSHGGLAPDTQYFGPGTRLTVL.

Of note for this clone: The same CDR3 is also encoded by other DNA sequences in this sample. The chain couples TRBV4-3 to TRBJ2-7; 8 nucleotides agree with TRBD2. The CDR3 runs 17 residues. V was clipped by 1 base and J by 0 bases; unmatched bases: 8. Germline V gene lookup returns CDR1 LGHNA and CDR2 YSLEER. The chain's CDR3 is CASSQGRGAPDSYEQYF. CDR3 DNA sequence: TGCGCCAGCAGCCAAGGGCGGGGGGCCCCCGACTCCTACGAGCAGTACTTC.

The chain has TRBV7-2 and TRBJ1-2; TRBD1 might be the D (5 bases). The germline V and J ends were trimmed by 5 bases and 8 bases, with 24 bases remaining between them. CDR3 length equals 16 residues. Per the germline V gene, CDR1 is SGHTA and CDR2 is FQGNSA. The DNA for the CDR3 is TGTGCCAGCAGCCCAACGACCTTGTTTGCAGGGTGGGGCTACACCTTC. This encodes CASSPTTLFAGWGYTF.

The chain combines TRBV9 with TRBJ1-1, with 8 bases lining up with TRBD1. J lost 4 bases, V lost 0 bases, and 8 bases had no gene match. The germline V gene encodes CDR1 SGDLS and CDR2 YYNGEE. The CDR3 runs 16 residues. As DNA, the CDR3 is TGTGCCAGCAGCGTAGCCCCACAGGGGGGTGGCACTGAAGCTTTCTTT. Translating gives CASSVAPQGGGTEAFF.

The chain joins TRBV14 to TRBJ2-5; TRBD2 is a possible D gene (5 bases). This CDR3 contains 17 residues. CDR1 SGHDN and CDR2 FVKESK come from the germline V gene. The V gene lost 5 bases and the J gene lost 4 bases, with 23 bases spanning the gap. CDR3 residues: CASSAHSRARRSETQYF. The CDR3, as DNA: TGTGCCAGCAGCGCCCACTCGAGGGCCCGGCGATCAGAGACCCAGTACTTC.

Remarks on this clone: One end of the junction is discordant with germline, which a read error may explain. This chain connects TRBV7-7 to TRBJ2-7; TRBD1 aligns across 7 bases. Germline V gene sequence: CDR1 SSHAT, CDR2 FNYEAQ (reference sequence). The CDR3 contains 15 residues. The CDR3 nucleotides are TGTGCTAGCAGCCAGGGACAGAATCCCTCCTACGAGCAGTACTTC. The encoded protein is CASSQGQNPSYEQYF.

The chain uses TRBV7-2 and TRBJ2-1; TRBD1 agrees at 8 bases. This CDR3 has 15 residues. The ends lost 1 base at V and 6 bases at J; junction bases unmatched: 5. The V gene's germline CDR1 is SGHTA and CDR2 FQGNSA. CDR3 region: CASSLGLGTGNEQFF. The CDR3 DNA reads as TGTGCCAGCAGCTTAGGGCTAGGGACAGGCAATGAGCAGTTCTTC.

V gene TRBV28 combines with J gene TRBJ1-3, with D perhaps matching TRBD1 (6 bases). CDR3 length: 14 amino acids. Looked up from germline, CDR1 is MDHEN and CDR2 is SYDVKM. The V end lost 6 bases, the J end lost 3 bases, and 12 bases lay between the germline ends. The CDR3 bases are TGTGCCAGCAGAAAAGGGGGGTATGGAAACACCATATATTTT. It encodes CASRKGGYGNTIYF.

The chain carries TRBV5-4 and TRBJ2-2; tentatively, D is TRBD2 (5 bases). Per germline, CDR1 SGHNT and CDR2 YYREEE (reference sequence). V lost 5 bases to trimming and J lost 7 bases, with 9 bases between them. This CDR3 has 12 residues. The CDR3 nucleotides are TGTGCCAGCAGGAGGGCGGGCGGGGAGCTGTTTTTT. It is translated as CASRRAGGELFF.

The chain carries TRBV18 and TRBJ1-1; the D is unclear. The germline V gene encodes CDR1 KGHSH and CDR2 LQKENI. The ends were cut back, 3 bases at V and 0 bases at J, with 11 bases in the middle. This CDR3 region has 15 residues. CDR3 DNA: TGTGCCAGCTCACCTCTTCTGGCTATGAACACTGAAGCTTTCTTT. Its protein is CASSPLLAMNTEAFF.

The chain employs TRBV6-2 or TRBV6-3 and TRBJ2-3; 10 bases are shared with TRBD2. V was pared by 2 bases and J by 10 bases, with 12 bases of the junction left unmatched. In germline, CDR1 is MNHEY, CDR2 SVGEGT. The length of the CDR3 is 16 residues. The CDR3: CASSYTGTSVGKAQYF. As DNA, the CDR3 is TGTGCCAGCAGTTACACCGGGACTAGCGTCGGTAAGGCGCAGTATTTT.

The J gene is TRBJ2-2, the V gene TRBV28; D is unresolved. Per the germline V gene, CDR1 is MDHEN and CDR2 is SYDVKM. V was cut by 4 bases and J by 2 bases, with 11 bases left in between. The CDR3 totals 15 residues. DNA of the CDR3: TGTGCCAGCAGTTCCTCCCAACCAAACACCGGGGAGCTGTTTTTT. Protein product: CASSSSQPNTGELFF.

The chain joins TRBV6-6 to TRBJ1-4; D is uncertain. Germline values: CDR1 MNHNY, CDR2 SVGAGI (reference sequence). CDR3 length: 12 residues. Trimming cost V 2 bases and J 8 bases, with 6 bases left between them. CDR3 coding DNA: TGTGCCAGCAGTTACGAACCGGAAAAACTGTTTTTT. Its protein product is CASSYEPEKLFF.